One TCR beta chain is described in this entry. What it binds is not known. The sample comes from a study of T cell responses to AZD1222 COVID-19 vaccine. The table came from immunoSEQ multiplex PCR; TCRdb's copy has only in-frame clones and leaves some out. The sample contains approximately 65,000 clones, more than 70% of which appear only once. Study-level points and caveats: Repertoires in all cases were sampled only once the peak T cell response had passed.

Germline CDR1 and CDR2: SEHNR and FQNEAQ (reference sequence). V lost 0 bases to trimming and J lost 2 bases, with 4 bases between them. CDR3 length: 13 residues. The clonotype was recovered from an adult in good health. The V gene is TRBV7-9, the J gene TRBJ1-1, with D hard to call. The sample was peripheral blood, taken on day 0 of AZD1222 vaccination. CDR3: CASSLAGNTEAFF. The CDR3 DNA sequence: TGTGCCAGCAGCTTAGCAGGAAACACTGAAGCTTTCTTT.